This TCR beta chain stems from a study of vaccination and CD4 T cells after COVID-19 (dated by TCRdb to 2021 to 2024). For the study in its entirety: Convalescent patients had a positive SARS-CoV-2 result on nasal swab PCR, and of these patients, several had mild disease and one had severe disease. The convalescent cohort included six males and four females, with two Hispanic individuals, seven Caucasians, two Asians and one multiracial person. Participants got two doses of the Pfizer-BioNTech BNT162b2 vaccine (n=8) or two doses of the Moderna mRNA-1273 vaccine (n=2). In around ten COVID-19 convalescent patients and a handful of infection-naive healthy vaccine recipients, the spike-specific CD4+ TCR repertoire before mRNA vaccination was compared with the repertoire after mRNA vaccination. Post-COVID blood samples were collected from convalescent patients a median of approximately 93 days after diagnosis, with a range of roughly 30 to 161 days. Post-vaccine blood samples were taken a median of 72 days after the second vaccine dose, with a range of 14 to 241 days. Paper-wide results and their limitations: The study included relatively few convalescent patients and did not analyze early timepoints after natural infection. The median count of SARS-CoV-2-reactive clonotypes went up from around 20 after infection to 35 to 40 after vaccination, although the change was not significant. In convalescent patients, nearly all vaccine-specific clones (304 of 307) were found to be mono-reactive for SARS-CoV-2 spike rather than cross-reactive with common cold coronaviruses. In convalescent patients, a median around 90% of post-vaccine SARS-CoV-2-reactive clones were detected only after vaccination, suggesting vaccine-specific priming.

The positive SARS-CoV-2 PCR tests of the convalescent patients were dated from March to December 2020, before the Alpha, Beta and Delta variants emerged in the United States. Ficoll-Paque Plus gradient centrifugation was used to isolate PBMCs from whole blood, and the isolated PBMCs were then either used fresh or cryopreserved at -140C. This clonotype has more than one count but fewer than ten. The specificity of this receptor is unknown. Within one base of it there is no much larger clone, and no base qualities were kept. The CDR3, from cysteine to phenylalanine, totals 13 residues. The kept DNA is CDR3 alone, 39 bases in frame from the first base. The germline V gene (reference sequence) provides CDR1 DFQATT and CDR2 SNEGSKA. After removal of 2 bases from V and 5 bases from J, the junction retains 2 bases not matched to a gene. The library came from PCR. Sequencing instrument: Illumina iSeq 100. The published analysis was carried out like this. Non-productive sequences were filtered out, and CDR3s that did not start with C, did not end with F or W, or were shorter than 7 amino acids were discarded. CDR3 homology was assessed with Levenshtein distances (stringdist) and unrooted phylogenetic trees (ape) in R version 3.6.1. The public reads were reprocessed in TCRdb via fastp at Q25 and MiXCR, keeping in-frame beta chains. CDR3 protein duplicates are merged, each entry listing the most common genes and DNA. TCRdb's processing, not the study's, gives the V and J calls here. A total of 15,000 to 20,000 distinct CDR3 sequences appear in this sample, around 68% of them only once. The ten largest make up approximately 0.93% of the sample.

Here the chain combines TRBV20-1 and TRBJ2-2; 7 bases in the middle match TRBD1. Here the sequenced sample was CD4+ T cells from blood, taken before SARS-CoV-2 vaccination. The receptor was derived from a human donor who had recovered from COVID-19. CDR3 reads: CSARKDRTGELFF. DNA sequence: TGCAGTGCTAGAAAGGACAGGACCGGGGAGCTGTTTTTT.